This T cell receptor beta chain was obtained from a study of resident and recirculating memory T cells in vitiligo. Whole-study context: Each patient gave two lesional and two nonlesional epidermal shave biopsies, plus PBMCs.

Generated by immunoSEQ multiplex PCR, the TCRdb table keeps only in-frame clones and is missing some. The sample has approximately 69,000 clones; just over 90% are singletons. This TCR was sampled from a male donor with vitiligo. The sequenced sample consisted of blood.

In nucleotides, the CDR3 is TGCGCCAGCTCGCCACAGGGGAGCACAGATACGCAGTATTTT. Encoded protein: CASSPQGSTDTQYF. The chain employs TRBV5-1 and TRBJ2-3, with 7 bases that match TRBD1. The CDR3 loop spans 14 amino acids. Germline CDR1 is SGHRS and CDR2 is YFSETQ. J was trimmed by 0 bases and V by 7 bases; bases with no gene match: 5.